This T cell receptor beta chain comes out of a study of T cell repertoires in cytomegalovirus infection. Across the study: In public TCR beta signatures, there were indications of both CMV infection and matching HLA type. Study-wide results and limits: Summed public TCR beta family frequency identified CMV carriers bearing the relevant HLA. HLA-C-restricted CMV-specific TCR beta clonotypes prevailed in the ex vivo response.

This clonotype was observed at least ten times. Its specificity is not known. TCRdb processed the reads anew with MiXCR; each CDR3 protein has one entry. This table has around 210,000 distinct CDR3 sequences, roughly 6.5% appearing once. The sequence derives from a human donor in good health (CMV status not recorded). Some clones in this sample may be carry-over from other donors' samples. The sample consisted of PBMCs.

The DNA for the CDR3 is TGTGCCAGCAGTTTCGCTGGGTATAATGAGCAGTTCTTC. Translated: CASSFAGYNEQFF. This sequence joins TRBV12-3 or TRBV12-4 and TRBJ2-1, with no clear D. V gave up 3 bases and J gave up 7 bases, with 10 bases separating them. This CDR3 has 13 amino acids.